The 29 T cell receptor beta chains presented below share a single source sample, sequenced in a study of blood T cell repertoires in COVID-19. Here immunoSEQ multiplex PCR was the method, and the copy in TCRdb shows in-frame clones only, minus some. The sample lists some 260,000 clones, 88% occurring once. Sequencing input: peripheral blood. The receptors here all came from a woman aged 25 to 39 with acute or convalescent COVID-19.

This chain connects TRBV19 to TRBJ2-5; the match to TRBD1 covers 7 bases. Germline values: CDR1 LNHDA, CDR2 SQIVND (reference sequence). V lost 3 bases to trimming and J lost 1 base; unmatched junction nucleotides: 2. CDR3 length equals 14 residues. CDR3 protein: CASSIEGAQETQYF. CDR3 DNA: TGTGCCAGTAGTATTGAGGGGGCCCAAGAGACCCAGTACTTC.

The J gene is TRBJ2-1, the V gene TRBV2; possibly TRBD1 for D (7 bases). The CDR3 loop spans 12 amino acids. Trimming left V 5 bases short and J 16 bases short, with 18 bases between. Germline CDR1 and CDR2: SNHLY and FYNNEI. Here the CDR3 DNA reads TGTGCCAGCAGTCCGGCAGGAGGGGGCGATTTCTTC. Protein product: CASSPAGGGDFF. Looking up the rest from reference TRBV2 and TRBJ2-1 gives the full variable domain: EPEVTQTPSHQVTQMGQEVILRCVPISNHLYFYWYRQILGQKVEFLVSFYNNEISEKSEIFDDQFSVERPDGSNFTLKIRSTKLEDSAMYFCASSPAGGGDFFGPGTRLTVL.

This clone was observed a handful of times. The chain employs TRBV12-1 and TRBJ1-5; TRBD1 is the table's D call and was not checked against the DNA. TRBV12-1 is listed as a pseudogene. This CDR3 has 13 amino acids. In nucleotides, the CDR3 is TGTGCCAGCAGCCGGGACAAAAATCAGCCCCAGCATTTT. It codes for CASSRDKNQPQHF.

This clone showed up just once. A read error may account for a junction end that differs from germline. CDR3 sequence reads: CASSSEGLAGLSDF. The CDR3 region has the DNA TGTGCCAGCAGCTCCGAGGGACTAGCGGGACTAAGTGACTTC. This rearrangement joins TRBV5-4 to TRBJ2-7; 13 bases are shared with TRBD2. The V gene's germline CDR1 is SGHNT and CDR2 YYREEE (reference sequence). The CDR3 extends over 14 amino acids.

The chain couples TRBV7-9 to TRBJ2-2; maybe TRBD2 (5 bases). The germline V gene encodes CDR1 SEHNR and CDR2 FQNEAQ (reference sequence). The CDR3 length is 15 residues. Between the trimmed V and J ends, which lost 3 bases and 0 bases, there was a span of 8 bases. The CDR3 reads CASSFFGTNTGELFF. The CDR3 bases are TGTGCCAGCAGCTTTTTCGGGACGAACACCGGGGAGCTGTTTTTT.

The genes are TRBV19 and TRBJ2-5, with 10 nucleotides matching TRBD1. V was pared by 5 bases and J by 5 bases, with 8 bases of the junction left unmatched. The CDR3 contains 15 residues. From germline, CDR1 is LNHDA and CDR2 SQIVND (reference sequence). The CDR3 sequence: CASSPAGTGAETQYF. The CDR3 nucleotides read TGTGCCAGTAGTCCAGCCGGGACAGGGGCCGAGACCCAGTACTTC.

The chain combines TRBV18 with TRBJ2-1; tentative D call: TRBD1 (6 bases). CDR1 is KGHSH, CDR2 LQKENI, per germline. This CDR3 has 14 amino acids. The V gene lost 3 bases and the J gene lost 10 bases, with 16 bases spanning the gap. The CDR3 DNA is TGTGCCAGCTCACCCCCAGGTCAGGGGCTCGAGCAGTTCTTC. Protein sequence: CASSPPGQGLEQFF.

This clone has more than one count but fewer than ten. In DNA form, the CDR3 reads TGTGCCAGCAGCCTCGGACTAGCGACTAACTACGAGCAGTACTTC. Protein sequence: CASSLGLATNYEQYF. This chain joins TRBV5-8 and TRBJ2-7, with 9 bases that match TRBD2. Germline CDR1 and CDR2: SGHTS and YDEGEE. Trimming took 4 bases from V and 3 from J; bases not matched to a gene: 8. This CDR3 is 15 amino acids long.

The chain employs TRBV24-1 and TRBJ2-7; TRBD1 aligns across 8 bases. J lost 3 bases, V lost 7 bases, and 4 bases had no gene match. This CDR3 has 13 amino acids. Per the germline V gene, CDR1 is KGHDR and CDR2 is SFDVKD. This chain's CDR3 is CATRTGENYEQYF. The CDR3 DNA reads TGTGCCACCAGGACAGGGGAGAACTACGAGCAGTACTTC.

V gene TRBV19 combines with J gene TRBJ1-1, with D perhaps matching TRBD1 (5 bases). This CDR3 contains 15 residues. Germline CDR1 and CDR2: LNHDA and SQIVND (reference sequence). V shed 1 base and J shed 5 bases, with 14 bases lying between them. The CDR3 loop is CASSIAGGAGTEAFF. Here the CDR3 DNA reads TGTGCCAGTAGTATAGCTGGGGGAGCGGGAACTGAAGCTTTCTTT.

CDR3 sequence reads: CASNLGISSGRAYNEQFF. DNA for the CDR3: TGTGCCAGCAACCTAGGGATTTCTAGCGGGAGGGCCTACAATGAGCAGTTCTTC. The genes are TRBV27 and TRBJ2-1; 12 nucleotides line up with TRBD2. The CDR3 has 18 amino acids. With V trimmed by 7 bases and J by 2 bases, 12 bases remained unmatched. Germline CDR1 MNHEY, CDR2 SMNVEV (reference sequence).

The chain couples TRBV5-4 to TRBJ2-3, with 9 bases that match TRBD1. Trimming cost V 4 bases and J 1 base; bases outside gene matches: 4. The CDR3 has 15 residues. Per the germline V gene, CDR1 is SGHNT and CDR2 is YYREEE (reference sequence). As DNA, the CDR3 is TGTGCCAGCAGCCCGGGGACAGGGCGCACAGATACGCAGTATTTT. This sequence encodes CASSPGTGRTDTQYF.

CDR3 protein: CASSPRRARETQYF. In DNA, the CDR3 is TGCGCCAGCAGTCCCCGGAGGGCCCGCGAGACCCAGTACTTC. The chain has TRBV4-3 and TRBJ2-5, with D tentatively TRBD2 (6 bases). The V gene's germline CDR1 is LGHNA and CDR2 YSLEER. V shed 6 bases and J shed 5 bases, with 16 bases lying between them. CDR3 length: 14 residues.

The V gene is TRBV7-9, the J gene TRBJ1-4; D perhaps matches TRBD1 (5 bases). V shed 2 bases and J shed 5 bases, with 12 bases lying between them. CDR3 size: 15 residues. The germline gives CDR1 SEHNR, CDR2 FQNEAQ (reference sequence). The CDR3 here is CASSLSGAGNEKLFF. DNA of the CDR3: TGTGCCAGCAGCTTATCTGGGGCAGGGAATGAAAAACTGTTTTTT. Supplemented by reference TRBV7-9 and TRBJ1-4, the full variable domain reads DTGVSQNPRHKITKRGQNVTFRCDPISEHNRLYWYRQTLGQGPEFLTYFQNEAQLEKSRLLSDRFSAERPKGSFSTLEIQRTEQGDSAMYLCASSLSGAGNEKLFFGSGTQLSVL.

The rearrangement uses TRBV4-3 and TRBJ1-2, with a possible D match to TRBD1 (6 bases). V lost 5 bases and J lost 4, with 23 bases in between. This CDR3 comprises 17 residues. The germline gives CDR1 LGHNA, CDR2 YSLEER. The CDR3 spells CASSRGGEDVFPYGYTF. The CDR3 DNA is TGCGCCAGCAGCAGAGGGGGGGAAGATGTTTTCCCCTATGGCTACACCTTC.

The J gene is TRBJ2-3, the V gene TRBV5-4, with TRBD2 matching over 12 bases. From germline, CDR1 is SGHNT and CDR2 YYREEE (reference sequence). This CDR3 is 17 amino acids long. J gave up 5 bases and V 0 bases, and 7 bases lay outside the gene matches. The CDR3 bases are TGTGCCAGCAGCTTGGAAGGCCGACTAGCGGGGGAAGATACGCAGTATTTT. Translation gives CASSLEGRLAGEDTQYF.

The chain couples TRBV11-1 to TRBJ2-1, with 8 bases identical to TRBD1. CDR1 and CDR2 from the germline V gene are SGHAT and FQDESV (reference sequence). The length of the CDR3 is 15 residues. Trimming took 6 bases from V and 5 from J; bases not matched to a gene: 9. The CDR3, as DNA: TGTGCCAGCAGTAAGACAGGGGTCGGGGACAATGAGCAGTTCTTC. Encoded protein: CASSKTGVGDNEQFF.

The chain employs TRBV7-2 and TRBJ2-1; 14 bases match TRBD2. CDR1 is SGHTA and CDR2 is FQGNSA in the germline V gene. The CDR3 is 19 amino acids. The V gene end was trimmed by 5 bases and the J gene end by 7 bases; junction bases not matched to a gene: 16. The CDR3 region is CASSVFFTRLAGGPNEQFF. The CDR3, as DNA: TGTGCCAGCAGCGTCTTCTTTACCAGACTAGCGGGAGGGCCGAATGAGCAGTTCTTC.

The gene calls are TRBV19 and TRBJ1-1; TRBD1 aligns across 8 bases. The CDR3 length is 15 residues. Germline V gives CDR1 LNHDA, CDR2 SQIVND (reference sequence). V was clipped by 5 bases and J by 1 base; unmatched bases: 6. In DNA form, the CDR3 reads TGTGCCAGTAGTGGACAGGGAACAAGGAACACTGAAGCTTTCTTT. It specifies CASSGQGTRNTEAFF. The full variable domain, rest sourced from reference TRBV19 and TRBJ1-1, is DGGITQSPKYLFRKEGQNVTLSCEQNLNHDAMYWYRQDPGQGLRLIYYSQIVNDFQKGDIAEGYSVSREKKESFPLTVTSAQKNPTAFYLCASSGQGTRNTEAFFGQGTRLTVV.

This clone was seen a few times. This chain's CDR3 is CASSLRDRVYEQYF. The CDR3 nucleotides are TGTGCCAGCAGCCTCCGGGACAGGGTCTACGAGCAGTACTTC. The V and J genes are TRBV14 and TRBJ2-7; 9 bases map to TRBD1. From germline, CDR1 is SGHDN and CDR2 FVKESK. Germline trimming cut 4 bases from V and 3 bases from J; bases unmatched to any gene: 4. The CDR3 is made up of 14 amino acids.

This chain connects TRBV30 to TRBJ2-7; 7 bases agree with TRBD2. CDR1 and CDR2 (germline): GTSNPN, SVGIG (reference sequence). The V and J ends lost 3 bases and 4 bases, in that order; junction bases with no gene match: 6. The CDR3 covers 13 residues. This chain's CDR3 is CAWSTWGGYEQYF. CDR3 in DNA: TGTGCCTGGAGCACATGGGGGGGATACGAGCAGTACTTC. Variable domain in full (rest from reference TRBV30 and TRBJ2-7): SQTIHQWPATLVQPVGSPLSLECTVEGTSNPNLYWYRQAAGRGLQLLFYSVGIGQISSEVPQNLSASRPQDRQFILSSKKLLLSDSGFYLCAWSTWGGYEQYFGPGTRLTVT.

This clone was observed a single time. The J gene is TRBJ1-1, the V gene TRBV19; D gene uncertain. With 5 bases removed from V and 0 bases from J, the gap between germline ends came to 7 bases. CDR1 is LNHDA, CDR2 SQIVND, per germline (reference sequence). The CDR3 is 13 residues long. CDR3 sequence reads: CASSADMNTEAFF. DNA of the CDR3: TGTGCCAGTAGTGCAGATATGAACACTGAAGCTTTCTTT.

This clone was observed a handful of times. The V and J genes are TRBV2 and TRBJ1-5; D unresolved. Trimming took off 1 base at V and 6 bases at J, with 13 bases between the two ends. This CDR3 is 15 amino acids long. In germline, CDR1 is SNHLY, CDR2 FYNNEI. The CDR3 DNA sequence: TGTGCCAGCAGTGAAGGCCAGATCCTAGGTCAGCCCCAGCATTTT. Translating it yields CASSEGQILGQPQHF.

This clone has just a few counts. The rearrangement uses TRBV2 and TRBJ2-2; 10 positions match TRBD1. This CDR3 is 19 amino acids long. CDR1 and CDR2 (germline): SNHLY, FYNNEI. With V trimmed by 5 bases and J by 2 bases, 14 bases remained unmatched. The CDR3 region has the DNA TGTGCCAGCAGTAAGAATTACCGGGACAGGGGCCTTAACACCGGGGAGCTGTTTTTT. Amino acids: CASSKNYRDRGLNTGELFF.

Here the CDR3 reads CSGGQGAVNTEAFF. CDR3 DNA: TGCAGCGGCGGACAGGGGGCTGTGAACACTGAAGCTTTCTTT. The chain combines TRBV29-1 with TRBJ1-1; 11 bases fit TRBD1. The germline V gene has CDR1 SQVTM and CDR2 ANQGSEA. The CDR3 covers 14 residues. J gave up 0 bases and V 7 bases, and 4 bases lay outside the gene matches.

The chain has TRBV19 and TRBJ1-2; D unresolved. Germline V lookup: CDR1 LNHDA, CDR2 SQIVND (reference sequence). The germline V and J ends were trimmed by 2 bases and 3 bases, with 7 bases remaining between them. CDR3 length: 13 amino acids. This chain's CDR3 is CASSITADYGYTF. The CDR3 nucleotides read TGTGCCAGTAGTATAACAGCAGACTATGGCTACACCTTC.

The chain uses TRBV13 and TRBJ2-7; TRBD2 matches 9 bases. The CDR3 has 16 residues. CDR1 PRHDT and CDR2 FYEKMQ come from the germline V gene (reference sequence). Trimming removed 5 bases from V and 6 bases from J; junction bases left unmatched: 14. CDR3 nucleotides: TGTGCCAGCAGCCCCGATGGGGCGGGAGGGCCCAGCGAGCAGTACTTC. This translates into CASSPDGAGGPSEQYF.

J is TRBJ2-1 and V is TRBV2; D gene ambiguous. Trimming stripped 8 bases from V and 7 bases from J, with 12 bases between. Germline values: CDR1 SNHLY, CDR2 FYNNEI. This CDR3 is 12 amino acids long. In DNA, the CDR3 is TGTGCCAGCTTGTTGCGGTGGAATGAGCAGTTCTTC. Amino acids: CASLLRWNEQFF. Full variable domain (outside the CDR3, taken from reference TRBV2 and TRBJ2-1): EPEVTQTPSHQVTQMGQEVILRCVPISNHLYFYWYRQILGQKVEFLVSFYNNEISEKSEIFDDQFSVERPDGSNFTLKIRSTKLEDSAMYFCASLLRWNEQFFGPGTRLTVL.

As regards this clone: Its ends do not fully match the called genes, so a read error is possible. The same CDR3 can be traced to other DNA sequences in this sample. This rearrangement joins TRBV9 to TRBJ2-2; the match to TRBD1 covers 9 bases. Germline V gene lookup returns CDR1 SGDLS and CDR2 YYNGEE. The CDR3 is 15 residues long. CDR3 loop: CASSQWDRDTGELFF. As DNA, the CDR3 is TGTGCCAGCAGCCAGTGGGACAGGGACACTGGGGAGCTGTTTTTT.